These T cell receptor beta chains were read from a single sample in a study of T cell changes during pregnancy in multiple sclerosis. Here immunoSEQ multiplex PCR was the method, and the copy in TCRdb shows in-frame clones only, minus some. The sample includes some 70,000 clones, around 92% seen only once; the top ten take around 3.3%. The input for sequencing was CD8+ T cells from peripheral blood mononuclear cells, taken in the third trimester of pregnancy. Every receptor here comes from a female donor in good health, enrolled as a control in a pregnancy study. CDR3s include the opening cysteine and the closing phenylalanine or tryptophan. Each record gives: clone size, J gene, CDR3 length, D gene, V gene, CDR3 protein, CDR3 DNA. D genes are given only for firm matches. Expanded clones are given a class, and other clones once, few, many or no size at all.

abundance: .; j_gene: TRBJ2-5; len: 17; d_gene: TRBD2; v_gene: TRBV5-1; CDR3aa: CASSPHRLAGGWQTQYF; CDR3nt: TGCGCCAGCAGCCCCCACCGACTAGCGGGGGGATGGCAGACCCAGTACTTC
abundance: .; j_gene: TRBJ2-1; len: 17; d_gene: TRBD1; v_gene: TRBV6-4; CDR3aa: CASSDSHVTGVSNEQFF; CDR3nt: TGTGCCAGCAGTGACTCCCACGTAACAGGGGTGAGCAATGAGCAGTTCTTC
abundance: .; j_gene: TRBJ1-5; len: 14; d_gene: .; v_gene: TRBV28; CDR3aa: CASSFAGSNQPQHF; CDR3nt: TGTGCCAGCAGTTTTGCAGGTAGCAATCAGCCCCAGCATTTT
abundance: .; j_gene: TRBJ1-5; len: 15; d_gene: .; v_gene: TRBV7-8; CDR3aa: CASSLAMVGDQPQHF; CDR3nt: TGTGCCAGCAGCTTAGCGATGGTAGGGGATCAGCCCCAGCATTTT
abundance: .; j_gene: TRBJ1-1; len: 17; d_gene: .; v_gene: TRBV15; CDR3aa: CATSRTKEISPYTEAFF; CDR3nt: TGTGCCACCAGCAGGACAAAAGAGATATCCCCGTACACTGAAGCTTTCTTT
abundance: .; j_gene: TRBJ2-3; len: 15; d_gene: .; v_gene: TRBV27; CDR3aa: CASSLRDTSTDTQYF; CDR3nt: TGTGCCAGCAGTTTAAGGGACACTAGCACAGATACGCAGTATTTT
abundance: .; j_gene: TRBJ2-7; len: 16; d_gene: TRBD1; v_gene: TRBV7-9; CDR3aa: CASSLLLGQPNYEQYF; CDR3nt: TGTGCCAGCAGCTTACTCTTGGGACAGCCTAATTACGAGCAGTACTTC
abundance: .; j_gene: TRBJ2-7; len: 15; d_gene: TRBD1; v_gene: TRBV12-5; CDR3aa: CASGLGQGIYYEQYF; CDR3nt: TGTGCTAGTGGCCTGGGACAGGGAATTTACTACGAGCAGTACTTC
abundance: few; j_gene: TRBJ1-1; len: 12; d_gene: .; v_gene: TRBV25-1; CDR3aa: CASSEIDTEAFF; CDR3nt: TGTGCCAGCAGTGAAATCGACACTGAAGCTTTCTTT
abundance: .; j_gene: TRBJ2-7; len: 15; d_gene: .; v_gene: TRBV13; CDR3aa: CASSSRSTGTIEQYF; CDR3nt: TGTGCCAGCAGCTCGCGATCTACCGGGACAATCGAGCAGTACTTC
abundance: .; j_gene: TRBJ1-6; len: 14; d_gene: .; v_gene: TRBV27; CDR3aa: CASSLSGENSPLHF; CDR3nt: TGTGCCAGCAGTTTATCTGGAGAGAATTCACCCCTCCACTTT
abundance: .; j_gene: TRBJ1-4; len: 17; d_gene: .; v_gene: TRBV7-8; CDR3aa: CASSRVVGGATNEKLFF; CDR3nt: TGTGCCAGCAGCAGGGTGGTGGGGGGAGCGACTAATGAAAAACTGTTTTTT
abundance: .; j_gene: TRBJ1-1; len: 14; d_gene: .; v_gene: TRBV7-8; CDR3aa: CASTPRGILAEAFF; CDR3nt: TGTGCCAGCACCCCCAGGGGTATATTGGCTGAAGCTTTCTTT
abundance: .; j_gene: TRBJ1-1; len: 13; d_gene: .; v_gene: TRBV12-5; CDR3aa: CASAPTGNTEAFF; CDR3nt: TGTGCTAGTGCTCCGACAGGGAACACTGAAGCTTTCTTT
abundance: .; j_gene: TRBJ2-1; len: 13; d_gene: .; v_gene: TRBV4-1; CDR3aa: CASSQSWPNEQFF; CDR3nt: TGCGCCAGCAGCCAATCTTGGCCCAATGAGCAGTTCTTC
abundance: .; j_gene: TRBJ1-6; len: 19; d_gene: .; v_gene: TRBV4-1; CDR3aa: CASSQDLSRVELGLSPLHF; CDR3nt: TGCGCCAGCAGCCAAGATTTAAGCAGGGTTGAATTGGGGTTATCACCCCTCCACTTT
abundance: .; j_gene: TRBJ2-7; len: 15; d_gene: TRBD2; v_gene: TRBV30; CDR3aa: CAWSVLTGGPYEQYF; CDR3nt: TGTGCCTGGAGTGTACTTACGGGGGGGCCCTACGAGCAGTACTTC
abundance: .; j_gene: TRBJ1-1; len: 14; d_gene: TRBD1; v_gene: TRBV18; CDR3aa: CASSPRDRNTEAFF; CDR3nt: TGTGCCAGCTCACCGAGGGACAGGAACACTGAAGCTTTCTTT
abundance: .; j_gene: TRBJ2-7; len: 13; d_gene: .; v_gene: TRBV19; CDR3aa: CASSMSGSYEQYF; CDR3nt: TGTGCCAGTAGTATGTCGGGGTCCTACGAGCAGTACTTC
abundance: .; j_gene: TRBJ2-1; len: 15; d_gene: .; v_gene: TRBV6-4; CDR3aa: CASSDSDSGYNEQFF; CDR3nt: TGTGCCAGCAGTGACTCTGATAGCGGCTACAATGAGCAGTTCTTC
abundance: .; j_gene: TRBJ1-2; len: 14; d_gene: .; v_gene: TRBV6-5; CDR3aa: CASSTDMTRYGYTF; CDR3nt: TGTGCCAGCAGTACGGACATGACTCGGTATGGCTACACCTTC
abundance: once; j_gene: TRBJ2-3; len: 14; d_gene: TRBD1; v_gene: TRBV6-5; CDR3aa: CASSNRGGADTQYF; CDR3nt: TGTGCCAGCAGCAACAGGGGTGGCGCAGATACGCAGTATTTT
abundance: .; j_gene: TRBJ2-2; len: 14; d_gene: .; v_gene: TRBV27; CDR3aa: CASSLGGITGELFF; CDR3nt: TGTGCCAGCAGTTTAGGGGGCATTACCGGGGAGCTGTTTTTT
abundance: .; j_gene: TRBJ2-7; len: 15; d_gene: TRBD2; v_gene: TRBV11-1; CDR3aa: CASSSSGLADYEQYF; CDR3nt: TGTGCCAGCAGCTCCAGCGGACTAGCGGACTACGAGCAGTACTTC
abundance: .; j_gene: TRBJ1-4; len: 15; d_gene: .; v_gene: TRBV7-2; CDR3aa: CASSLVGQGMEKLFF; CDR3nt: TGTGCCAGCAGCTTAGTTGGGCAGGGTATGGAAAAACTGTTTTTT
abundance: .; j_gene: TRBJ2-7; len: 16; d_gene: .; v_gene: TRBV7-2; CDR3aa: CASSLGYGQMGHEQYF; CDR3nt: TGTGCCAGCAGCTTAGGGTACGGACAGATGGGACACGAGCAGTACTTC
abundance: .; j_gene: TRBJ1-1; len: 15; d_gene: .; v_gene: TRBV6-7; CDR3aa: CASSEPGQRGTEAFF; CDR3nt: TGTGCCAGCAGTGAACCGGGACAAAGAGGGACTGAAGCTTTCTTT
abundance: .; j_gene: TRBJ2-7; len: 14; d_gene: .; v_gene: TRBV4-3; CDR3aa: CASSQEAGAYEQYF; CDR3nt: TGCGCCAGCAGCCAAGAGGCAGGGGCGTACGAGCAGTACTTC
abundance: .; j_gene: TRBJ2-5; len: 16; d_gene: .; v_gene: TRBV7-9; CDR3aa: CASSPPGHDDQETQYF; CDR3nt: TGTGCCAGCAGCCCCCCGGGACACGACGACCAAGAGACCCAGTACTTC
abundance: .; j_gene: TRBJ1-6; len: 16; d_gene: .; v_gene: TRBV11-2; CDR3aa: CASSSGPSGGISPLHF; CDR3nt: TGTGCCAGCAGCTCGGGACCTTCAGGAGGGATTTCACCCCTCCACTTT
abundance: once; j_gene: TRBJ2-1; len: 13; d_gene: .; v_gene: TRBV7-9; CDR3aa: CASSPRTYNEQFF; CDR3nt: TGTGCCAGCAGTCCTCGTACCTACAATGAGCAGTTCTTC
abundance: .; j_gene: TRBJ1-5; len: 15; d_gene: .; v_gene: TRBV19; CDR3aa: CASSIGAYSNQPQHF; CDR3nt: TGTGCCAGTAGTATCGGAGCATATAGCAATCAGCCCCAGCATTTT
abundance: .; j_gene: TRBJ2-1; len: 15; d_gene: .; v_gene: TRBV9; CDR3aa: CASSVGVIGGDEKFF; CDR3nt: TGTGCCAGCAGCGTGGGGGTTATAGGGGGGGACGAAAAGTTCTTC
abundance: .; j_gene: TRBJ2-3; len: 16; d_gene: .; v_gene: TRBV7-6; CDR3aa: CASSLGAGLNTDTQYF; CDR3nt: TGTGCCAGCAGCTTAGGGGCGGGACTCAACACAGATACGCAGTATTTT
abundance: .; j_gene: TRBJ2-1; len: 16; d_gene: .; v_gene: TRBV4-3; CDR3aa: CASSQDRGMAYNEQFF; CDR3nt: TGCGCCAGCAGCCAAGATCGAGGGATGGCCTACAATGAGCAGTTCTTC
abundance: .; j_gene: TRBJ2-3; len: 14; d_gene: .; v_gene: TRBV4-3; CDR3aa: CASSTQRSTDTQYF; CDR3nt: TGCGCCAGCAGCACCCAGCGGAGCACAGATACGCAGTATTTT
abundance: .; j_gene: TRBJ2-3; len: 15; d_gene: TRBD2; v_gene: TRBV11-2; CDR3aa: CASSLGGGVADTQYF; CDR3nt: TGTGCCAGCAGCTTAGGCGGGGGGGTCGCAGATACGCAGTATTTT
abundance: .; j_gene: TRBJ1-1; len: 13; d_gene: .; v_gene: TRBV29-1; CDR3aa: CSSEGVRDTEAFF; CDR3nt: TGCAGCTCTGAGGGGGTAAGAGACACTGAAGCTTTCTTT
abundance: once; j_gene: TRBJ1-6; len: 13; d_gene: .; v_gene: TRBV27; CDR3aa: CASSSPPGSPLHF; CDR3nt: TGTGCCAGCAGTTCCCCCCCCGGGTCACCCCTCCACTTT
abundance: .; j_gene: TRBJ2-3; len: 17; d_gene: TRBD2; v_gene: TRBV4-3; CDR3aa: CASSQDRAGGPGDTQYF; CDR3nt: TGCGCCAGCAGCCAAGATCGGGCGGGGGGGCCAGGAGATACGCAGTATTTT
abundance: .; j_gene: TRBJ1-6; len: 16; d_gene: TRBD1; v_gene: TRBV13; CDR3aa: CASSPTGSSYNSPLHF; CDR3nt: TGTGCCAGCTCCCCGACAGGGAGCTCCTATAATTCACCCCTCCACTTT
abundance: .; j_gene: TRBJ1-1; len: 13; d_gene: .; v_gene: TRBV9; CDR3aa: CASSVSGGTEAFF; CDR3nt: TGTGCCAGCAGCGTCTCGGGTGGCACTGAAGCTTTCTTT
abundance: .; j_gene: TRBJ1-2; len: 11; d_gene: .; v_gene: TRBV20-1; CDR3aa: CSALVSYGYTF; CDR3nt: TGCAGTGCTTTAGTTTCCTATGGCTACACCTTC
abundance: .; j_gene: TRBJ1-1; len: 15; d_gene: TRBD1; v_gene: TRBV7-2; CDR3aa: CASSLAGGSNTEAFF; CDR3nt: TGTGCCAGCAGCTTGGCAGGGGGTTCGAACACTGAAGCTTTCTTT
abundance: .; j_gene: TRBJ2-3; len: 19; d_gene: TRBD2; v_gene: TRBV7-2; CDR3aa: CASSLVGGIPAPSTDTQYF; CDR3nt: TGTGCCAGCAGCTTAGTCGGGGGGATCCCGGCCCCTAGCACAGATACGCAGTATTTT
abundance: .; j_gene: TRBJ2-5; len: 15; d_gene: .; v_gene: TRBV7-8; CDR3aa: CASSLGGARRETQYF; CDR3nt: TGTGCCAGCAGCTTAGGGGGCGCTAGAAGAGAGACCCAGTACTTC
abundance: .; j_gene: TRBJ1-2; len: 18; d_gene: TRBD1; v_gene: TRBV9; CDR3aa: CASSSEAGQGLANYGYTF; CDR3nt: TGTGCCAGCAGCTCCGAGGCAGGACAGGGATTAGCTAACTATGGCTACACCTTC
abundance: .; j_gene: TRBJ1-1; len: 15; d_gene: TRBD1; v_gene: TRBV30; CDR3aa: CAWSVVGQGATEAFF; CDR3nt: TGTGCCTGGAGTGTAGTAGGACAGGGGGCTACTGAAGCTTTCTTT
abundance: .; j_gene: TRBJ1-2; len: 13; d_gene: .; v_gene: TRBV7-9; CDR3aa: CASSLPANYGYTF; CDR3nt: TGTGCCAGCAGCTTACCCGCTAACTATGGCTACACCTTC
abundance: .; j_gene: TRBJ2-7; len: 14; d_gene: .; v_gene: TRBV4-3; CDR3aa: CASSPRGGSYEQYF; CDR3nt: TGCGCCAGCAGCCCTAGGGGAGGATCCTACGAGCAGTACTTC
abundance: .; j_gene: TRBJ1-1; len: 11; d_gene: .; v_gene: TRBV19; CDR3aa: CASTLNTEAFF; CDR3nt: TGTGCCAGTACCCTCAACACTGAAGCTTTCTTT
abundance: .; j_gene: TRBJ1-1; len: 15; d_gene: .; v_gene: TRBV7-8; CDR3aa: CASSSRTSRTTEAFF; CDR3nt: TGTGCCAGCAGCTCACGGACATCGAGAACAACTGAAGCTTTCTTT
abundance: few; j_gene: TRBJ1-4; len: 15; d_gene: .; v_gene: TRBV4-1; CDR3aa: CASSRVGGINEKLFF; CDR3nt: TGCGCCAGCAGCCGAGTTGGAGGAATTAATGAAAAACTGTTTTTT
abundance: once; j_gene: TRBJ1-4; len: 15; d_gene: .; v_gene: TRBV7-2; CDR3aa: CASSPYRQVNEKLFF; CDR3nt: TGTGCCAGCAGCCCATACCGACAGGTCAATGAAAAACTGTTTTTT
abundance: .; j_gene: TRBJ2-7; len: 14; d_gene: .; v_gene: TRBV19; CDR3aa: CASSPAVIGYEQYF; CDR3nt: TGTGCCAGTAGTCCCGCCGTAATCGGGTACGAGCAGTACTTC
abundance: many; j_gene: TRBJ1-4; len: 15; d_gene: .; v_gene: TRBV6-5; CDR3aa: CASSRTGQEREKLFF; CDR3nt: TGTGCCAGCAGCCGTACAGGGCAAGAACGTGAAAAACTGTTTTTT
abundance: .; j_gene: TRBJ2-3; len: 15; d_gene: .; v_gene: TRBV9; CDR3aa: CASSVGGGSTDTQYF; CDR3nt: TGTGCCAGCAGCGTAGGGGGGGGCAGCACAGATACGCAGTATTTT
abundance: .; j_gene: TRBJ1-1; len: 15; d_gene: TRBD1; v_gene: TRBV5-1; CDR3aa: CASSSTGGLAEEAFF; CDR3nt: TGCGCCAGCAGCTCGACAGGGGGCCTGGCGGAAGAAGCTTTCTTT
abundance: .; j_gene: TRBJ1-3; len: 19; d_gene: TRBD1; v_gene: TRBV7-2; CDR3aa: CASSTYPDRVFEVGNTIYF; CDR3nt: TGTGCCAGCAGCACATACCCGGACAGGGTTTTTGAGGTTGGAAACACCATATATTTT